Following are 7 T cell receptor beta chains from one sample sequenced in a study of CD8 T cells in Susac syndrome. cDNA came from 0.5 to 1 ug RNA primed by random hexamers. Each CDR3 protein is one row after TCRdb ran MiXCR on the immunoSEQ multiplex PCR reads. The repertoire holds 190,000 or so distinct CDR3 sequences, with 90% to 95% as singletons. The sample comprised CD4+ T cells from PBMCs. The receptors shown here come from a human donor with multiple sclerosis.

The chain has TRBV30 and TRBJ2-7; D perhaps matches TRBD2 (7 bases). The CDR3 covers 14 residues. Per the germline V gene, CDR1 is GTSNPN and CDR2 is SVGIG (reference sequence). V was shortened by 0 bases and J by 4 bases, with 13 bases between the two germline ends. This CDR3 reads CAWSVGGRVYEQYF. The CDR3 nucleotides read TGTGCCTGGAGTGTCGGGGGGCGCGTTTACGAGCAGTACTTC.

This sequence joins TRBV30 and TRBJ1-1, with no clear D. The germline V and J ends were trimmed by 2 bases and 0 bases, with 10 bases remaining between them. This CDR3 comprises 14 residues. Germline loops: CDR1 GTSNPN, CDR2 SVGIG (reference sequence). The CDR3 region is CAWSRQLMNTEAFF. CDR3 sequence (DNA): TGTGCCTGGAGTCGGCAGCTCATGAACACTGAAGCTTTCTTT.

The rearrangement uses TRBV7-6 and TRBJ2-5, with D hard to call. Germline CDR1 and CDR2: SGHVS and FNYEAQ. The CDR3 covers 14 residues. Trimming took off 6 bases at V and 5 bases at J, with 16 bases between the two ends. CDR3 loop: CASSPTASGETQYF. DNA for the CDR3: TGTGCCAGCAGTCCAACAGCTTCCGGTGAGACCCAGTACTTC. The full variable domain, rest sourced from reference TRBV7-6 and TRBJ2-5, is GAGVSQSPRYKVTKRGQDVALRCDPISGHVSLYWYRQALGQGPEFLTYFNYEAQQDKSGLPNDRFSAERPEGSISTLTIQRTEQRDSAMYRCASSPTASGETQYFGPGTRLLVL.

V gene TRBV5-6 combines with J gene TRBJ1-6; 7 nucleotides match TRBD1. The CDR3 sequence is 17 residues long. J lost 3 bases, V lost 0 bases, and 6 bases had no gene match. The germline CDR1 and CDR2 sequences are SGHDT and YYEEEE. The CDR3 sequence is CASSLDQGTVYNSPLHF. The DNA for the CDR3 is TGTGCCAGCAGCTTGGATCAAGGGACAGTCTATAATTCACCCCTCCACTTT.

The chain joins TRBV5-4 to TRBJ2-7; D is possibly TRBD1 (5 bases). Germline V gene sequence: CDR1 SGHNT, CDR2 YYREEE (reference sequence). The CDR3 runs to 13 residues. Trimming pared 6 bases from V and 3 bases from J, leaving 13 bases between. This CDR3 reads CASKAKDSYEQYF. CDR3 nucleotide sequence: TGTGCCAGCAAAGCTAAAGACAGCTACGAGCAGTACTTC. The full variable domain, rest sourced from reference TRBV5-4 and TRBJ2-7, is ETGVTQSPTHLIKTRGQQVTLRCSSQSGHNTVSWYQQALGQGPQFIFQYYREEENGRGNFPPRFSGLQFPNYSSELNVNALELDDSALYLCASKAKDSYEQYFGPGTRLTVT.

The chain links TRBV9 to TRBJ1-5; 8 bases match TRBD1. Germline CDR1 and CDR2: SGDLS and YYNGEE. V was pared by 0 bases and J by 2 bases, with 1 base of the junction left unmatched. This CDR3 has 15 amino acids. The CDR3 is CASSVGGQGNQPQHF. The DNA of the CDR3 is TGTGCCAGCAGCGTAGGGGGACAGGGCAATCAGCCCCAGCATTTT.

J is TRBJ2-5 and V is TRBV3-1; D unclear. CDR3 length equals 13 residues. The germline V gene encodes CDR1 LGHDT and CDR2 YNNKEL (reference sequence). V was pared by 4 bases and J by 4 bases, with 10 bases between. The CDR3, as DNA: TGTGCCAGCAGCCCTGGCGGCGGAGAGACCCAGTACTTC. It is translated as CASSPGGGETQYF.